This TCR beta chain came from a study of cytomegalovirus exposure and HLA in healthy donors. The PCR employed 60 Vbeta primers together with 13 Jbeta primers. This table comes from immunoSEQ multiplex PCR, and its TCRdb copy is limited to in-frame clones, with some not included. The table lists more than 150,000 clones, 70% to 80% of them singletons. The CDR3 spans 12 residues. V was clipped by 3 bases and J by 5 bases, with 5 bases between them. From germline, CDR1 is LNHDA and CDR2 SQIVND (reference sequence). Findings and limits, study-wide: Later work found that TCR association rates differed between HLA loci; DRB1 had the most and HLA-C the fewest.

Details on this clone: Its antigen remains unidentified.

Sequenced material: PBMCs. The rearrangement uses TRBV19 and TRBJ1-5; D call uncertain. This clonotype originated in a man in his late teens or twenties in good health and CMV-seronegative. CDR3 DNA: TGTGCCAGTAGTATCTATTATCAGCCCCAGCATTTT. This encodes CASSIYYQPQHF.